Listed below are T cell receptor beta chains from one sample, sequenced in a study of blood T cell repertoires in COVID-19. The assay was immunoSEQ multiplex PCR, and TCRdb's table has in-frame clones only and misses some. The sample holds about 410,000 clones, around 92% seen once. Sequenced input: PBMCs or T cells enriched from blood (not recorded which). The origin of the receptors is a woman aged 30 to 39 who had recovered from COVID-19. CDR3s include the opening cysteine and the closing phenylalanine or tryptophan. Each record gives: clone size, D gene, V gene, J gene, CDR3 DNA, CDR3 protein. A D gene is named only where the DNA matches it firmly. Size is stated for part of the rows, as once, few or many counts, or as a class when the clone is expanded.

>once|NA|TRBV11-2|TRBJ1-2
TGTGCCAGCAGCTCCACAAGGCGACAGGCCGACCAAGCTAACTATGGCTACACCTTC
CASSSTRRQADQANYGYTF
>NA|NA|TRBV5-6|TRBJ2-7
TGTGCCAGCAGCGTCTGGGGAGCTACTTCCTACGAGCAGTACTTC
CASSVWGATSYEQYF
>NA|TRBD1|TRBV19|TRBJ2-7
TGTGCCAGTAGTATACAGGACAGGAGCTCCTACGAGCAGTACTTC
CASSIQDRSSYEQYF
>NA|NA|TRBV19|TRBJ2-2
TGTGCCAGTAGTACCAAAGTCTCTACCACCGGGGAGCTGTTTTTT
CASSTKVSTTGELFF
>NA|TRBD1|TRBV5-1|TRBJ2-7
TGCGCCAGCAGCCTCGGGACAGGGTATAACGAGCAGTACTTC
CASSLGTGYNEQYF
>NA|TRBD1|TRBV24-1|TRBJ2-7
TGTGCCACCAGCCTGACAGGGCGGTACGAGCAGTACTTC
CATSLTGRYEQYF
>NA|NA|TRBV12-3/TRBV12-4|TRBJ1-2
TGTGCCAGCAGTTTAGCAGGGGACTATGGCTACACCTTC
CASSLAGDYGYTF
>once|NA|TRBV30|TRBJ1-3
TGTGCCTTTACACCCAACGGAAACACCATATATTTT
CAFTPNGNTIYF
>NA|NA|TRBV6-2/TRBV6-3|TRBJ2-1
TGTGCCAGCAGTACCCTAGCCACCGTCTACAATGAGCAGTTCTTC
CASSTLATVYNEQFF
>NA|TRBD1|TRBV7-2|TRBJ2-2
TGTGCCAGCAGCTCCGCAGGGGGCTTCGAGGAGCTGTTTTTT
CASSSAGGFEELFF
>NA|NA|TRBV7-2|TRBJ2-4
TGTGCCAGCAGCCTTACCAGGCTAGCCAAAAACATTCAGTACTTC
CASSLTRLAKNIQYF
>NA|TRBD1|TRBV6-4|TRBJ1-6
TGTGCCAGCTTTAAGACAGGGGAGTATAATTCACCCCTCCACTTT
CASFKTGEYNSPLHF
>NA|TRBD1|TRBV6-2/TRBV6-3|TRBJ2-7
TGTGCCAGCAGTGGGACAGGGACGTCCTACGAGCAGTACTTC
CASSGTGTSYEQYF
>NA|TRBD2|TRBV2|TRBJ2-3
TGTGCCAGGGATAGCGGGAACGCAGATACGCAGTATTTT
CARDSGNADTQYF
>few|NA|TRBV28|TRBJ2-7
TGTGCCAGCAGTCTTTTATACGAGCAGTACTTC
CASSLLYEQYF
>NA|NA|TRBV19|TRBJ2-3
TGTGCCAGTAGTATCCTCGGTGCAGATACGCAGTATTTT
CASSILGADTQYF
>NA|NA|TRBV9|TRBJ2-1
TGTGCCAGCAGCCCTCACCCGGACTCCGACAATGAGCAGTTCTTC
CASSPHPDSDNEQFF
>NA|NA|TRBV19|TRBJ1-1
TGTGCCAGCGGCCGGGTTAACGCTGAAGCTTTCTTT
CASGRVNAEAFF
>once|TRBD1|TRBV19|TRBJ1-3
TGTGCCACAGACACCGGGACAGGGGTAAACACCATATATTTT
CATDTGTGVNTIYF
>NA|NA|TRBV30|TRBJ1-3
TGTGCCTGGAGTAGCGGCTTTTCATCTGGAAACACCATATATTTT
CAWSSGFSSGNTIYF
>NA|NA|TRBV7-9|TRBJ2-7
TGTGCCAGCAGCCCCAATGGGGGGTACGAGCAGTACTTC
CASSPNGGYEQYF
>NA|TRBD2|TRBV5-1|TRBJ2-1
TGCGCCAGCACAGCGGGAGAAGGGGCGGACAATGAGCAGTTCTTC
CASTAGEGADNEQFF
>NA|TRBD1|TRBV5-8|TRBJ1-6
TGTGCCAGCAGCTGGACAGGGATAGGCGGTTCACCCCTCCACTTT
CASSWTGIGGSPLHF
>NA|NA|TRBV12-3/TRBV12-4|TRBJ1-5
TGTGCCAGCAGCCCCAAACTGCAGGGATTGCAGCATTTT
CASSPKLQGLQHF
>NA|TRBD1|TRBV5-1|TRBJ2-1
TGCGCCAGCAGCGCTACAGGGGGCCTCTACAATGAGCAGTTCTTC
CASSATGGLYNEQFF
>NA|NA|TRBV7-8|TRBJ2-3
TGTGCCAGCAGCCAGGACCGTAGGGGGACAGATACGCAGTATTTT
CASSQDRRGTDTQYF
>NA|NA|TRBV2|TRBJ1-5
TGTGCCACAGTCGCGGAGGTCGGTCAGCCCCAGCATTTT
CATVAEVGQPQHF
>NA|NA|TRBV6-5|TRBJ1-5
TGTGCCAGCAGCGCTGAGAGCAATCAGCCCCAGCATTTT
CASSAESNQPQHF
>NA|NA|TRBV12-3/TRBV12-4|TRBJ1-1
TGTGCCAGCAGTTTTGTGAGGAACACTGAAGCTTTCTTT
CASSFVRNTEAFF
>NA|TRBD2|TRBV9|TRBJ2-1
TGTGCCAGCAGCGGCGCAGGCGGGGGGGTCGTCAATGAGCAGTTCTTC
CASSGAGGGVVNEQFF
>NA|TRBD2|TRBV27|TRBJ2-3
TGTGCCAGCAGTCCGATACCCCCCCGGGCGGGAGGAACAGATACGCAGTATTTT
CASSPIPPRAGGTDTQYF
>once|NA|TRBV5-1|TRBJ2-7
TGCGCCAGCAGCTTGACAGGGCTGGACGAGCAGTACTTC
CASSLTGLDEQYF
>few|NA|TRBV6-5|TRBJ2-7
TGTGCCAGCAGTTACGGGACAAGGACCTCCCTGGAGCAGTACTTC
CASSYGTRTSLEQYF
>NA|NA|TRBV7-9|TRBJ1-6
TGTGCCAGCAGACCTGACAGCTCCTATAATTCACCCCTCCACTTT
CASRPDSSYNSPLHF
>NA|NA|TRBV11-2|TRBJ1-4
TGTGCCAGCGGTAGGACGGGGGAAAAACTGTTTTTT
CASGRTGEKLFF
>NA|TRBD1|TRBV28|TRBJ2-2
TGTGCCAGCAGGGGACAGGGGGCCATTAACACCGGGGAGCTGTTTTTT
CASRGQGAINTGELFF
>NA|NA|TRBV18|TRBJ1-5
TGTGCCAGCTCAAATAGGACAGCATATAGCAATCAGCCCCAGCATTTT
CASSNRTAYSNQPQHF
>NA|TRBD1|TRBV27|TRBJ1-6
TGTGCCAGCAGTACACAGGGGCTAGATTCACCCCTCCACTTT
CASSTQGLDSPLHF
>NA|TRBD2|TRBV15|TRBJ2-1
TGTGCCACCAGAACATACGGGGGGTACAATGAGCAGTTCTTC
CATRTYGGYNEQFF
>NA|NA|TRBV11-2|TRBJ2-1
TGTGCCAGCAGCTTAGCAGGGGTCAATGAGCAGTTCTTC
CASSLAGVNEQFF
>NA|NA|TRBV10-3|TRBJ1-3
TGTGCCATCTGGGGGGGCGACAGCTCTGGAAACACCATATATTTT
CAIWGGDSSGNTIYF
>NA|NA|TRBV2|TRBJ2-7
TGTGCCAGCAGTGAAGAGAGGGTCGGGTCCTACGAGCAGTACTTC
CASSEERVGSYEQYF
>NA|TRBD1|TRBV7-9|TRBJ1-5
TGTGCCAGCAGCGGGACAGGGGATGGAAATCAGCCCCAGCATTTT
CASSGTGDGNQPQHF
>NA|TRBD1|TRBV7-7|TRBJ2-2
TGTGCTAGCAGCATGCTAGGGGGCAGTAACACCGGGGAGCTGTTTTTT
CASSMLGGSNTGELFF
>NA|TRBD2|TRBV27|TRBJ2-7
TGTGCCAGCAGTCAGATGACTAGCTTGTCCTACGAGCAGTACTTC
CASSQMTSLSYEQYF
>NA|NA|TRBV5-1|TRBJ2-2
TGCGCCAGCAGTACCCAGGGGAGCACCGGGGAGCTGTTTTTT
CASSTQGSTGELFF
>NA|TRBD1|TRBV5-1|TRBJ1-2
TGCGCCAGCAGCTTGGAGGGGGCGAGCCCTAGTTTCTACACCTTC
CASSLEGASPSFYTF
>NA|NA|TRBV4-1|TRBJ2-1
TGCGCCAGCAGCCAAGGAACAGGGGGCTTGGGAGCGGGGGGTCAGAATGAGCAGTTCTTC
CASSQGTGGLGAGGQNEQFF
>NA|NA|TRBV15|TRBJ1-2
TGTGCCACCAGCAGAGATTGGGAGGACTATGGCTACACCTTC
CATSRDWEDYGYTF
>NA|NA|TRBV6-4|TRBJ2-4
TGTGCCAGCAGTGACCCGGCACAGGGAGAGGGGGCCAAAAACATTCAGTACTTC
CASSDPAQGEGAKNIQYF
>NA|NA|TRBV2|TRBJ1-2
TGTGCCAGCAGTGAAAAGGCGGCCGCTAACTATGGCTACACCTTC
CASSEKAAANYGYTF
>NA|NA|TRBV5-4|TRBJ2-2
TGTGCCAGCAGCAAGGACACTGCCGGGGAGCTGTTTTTT
CASSKDTAGELFF
>NA|NA|TRBV7-2|TRBJ2-1
TGTGCCAGCAGCTTAGAAGGGTGGCGGGCGTCCTACAATGAGCAGTTCTTC
CASSLEGWRASYNEQFF